These 5 T cell receptor beta chains originate from one sample sequenced in a study of CD8 T cells in Susac syndrome. With random hexamers, roughly 0.45 to 1 ug RNA was reverse transcribed. TCRdb reprocessed the immunoSEQ multiplex PCR reads with MiXCR, giving one entry per CDR3 protein. In the table there are about 94,000 distinct CDR3 sequences, just under 95% of which are singletons. Sequenced material: CD4+ T cells from PBMCs. The receptors stem from a human donor with Susac syndrome.

This chain connects TRBV5-1 to TRBJ1-6, with TRBD1 identical over 9 bases. J was trimmed by 9 bases and V by 4 bases; bases with no gene match: 8. The CDR3 length is 15 residues. Germline lookup yields CDR1 SGHRS and CDR2 YFSETQ. Here the CDR3 DNA reads TGCGCCAGCAGCCTCTGGACAGGGGACTCTTCACCCCTCCACTTT. Its translation: CASSLWTGDSSPLHF.

The count of this clonotype is one. The gene calls are TRBV11-2 and TRBJ1-3; 8 nucleotides line up with TRBD1. CDR3 length equals 16 residues. The V gene's germline CDR1 is SGHAT and CDR2 FQNNGV. The V segment lost 5 bases and the J segment 1 base; nucleotides outside the gene matches: 7. CDR3 loop: CASSNRQGSSGNTIYF. The CDR3 region has the DNA TGTGCCAGCAGCAACCGACAGGGGTCTTCTGGAAACACCATATATTTT.

The rearrangement joins TRBV7-2 to TRBJ2-1; either TRBD1 or TRBD2 may supply D (5 bases each). There are 16 residues in the CDR3. The germline V gene encodes CDR1 SGHTA and CDR2 FQGNSA. V was shortened by 4 bases and J by 8 bases, with 21 bases between the two germline ends. The DNA for the CDR3 is TGTGCCAGCAGCTATACGGCCGGGGCCCCCGGGGATGAGCAGTTCTTC. This codes for CASSYTAGAPGDEQFF.

J is TRBJ2-2 and V is TRBV20-1, with 8 nucleotides matching TRBD1. V shed 6 bases and J 4 bases; nucleotides not matched to a gene: 10. Germline values: CDR1 DFQATT, CDR2 SNEGSKA (reference sequence). This CDR3 comprises 15 residues. The DNA for the CDR3 is TGCAGTGCAGCCTACAGGGGGTTTAGCACCGGGGAGCTGTTTTTT. This encodes CSAAYRGFSTGELFF.

This clonotype was counted only a few times. This chain joins TRBV6-1 and TRBJ1-6; D is unresolved. Trimming removed 7 bases at V and 8 bases at J, with 12 bases between. The CDR3 loop spans 13 amino acids. Germline assignment: CDR1 MNHNS and CDR2 SASEGT. CDR3 loop: CASKKEGYSPLHF. The CDR3 DNA is TGTGCCAGCAAAAAGGAAGGTTATTCACCCCTCCACTTT.